This TCR beta chain was captured by sequencing in a study of response to subunit inactivated influenza vaccine. About this clonotype itself: The antigen is not known.

Overall study results and limits: Researchers suggested that each seasonal influenza vaccination recruits few new T cells.

TCRdb reanalysed the RT-PCR reads using MiXCR and keeps one entry per CDR3 protein. The sample records around 540,000 distinct CDR3 sequences, 12% being singletons. The length of the CDR3 is 15 residues. The V gene lost 0 bases and the J gene lost 5 bases, with 11 bases spanning the gap. CDR1 is SGDLS, CDR2 YYNGEE, per germline. The chain uses TRBV9 and TRBJ2-2, with unresolved D. The receptor comes from a man aged 45-65 years who received an inactivated influenza vaccine. Sequences were derived from PBMCs from blood, sampled on the day of vaccination. The CDR3 DNA is TGTGCCAGCAGCGTAGGGCCGGCGAGTACCGGGGAGCTGTTTTTT. It translates to CASSVGPASTGELFF.